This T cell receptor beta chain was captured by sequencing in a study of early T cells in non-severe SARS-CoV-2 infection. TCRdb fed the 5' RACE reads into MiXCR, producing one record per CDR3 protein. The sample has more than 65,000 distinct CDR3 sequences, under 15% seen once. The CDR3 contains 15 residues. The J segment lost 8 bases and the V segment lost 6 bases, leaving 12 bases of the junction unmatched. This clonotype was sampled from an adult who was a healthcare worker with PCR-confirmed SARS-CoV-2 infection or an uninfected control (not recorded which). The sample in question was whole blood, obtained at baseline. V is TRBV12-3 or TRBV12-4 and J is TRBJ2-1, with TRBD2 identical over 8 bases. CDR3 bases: TGTGCCAGCAGCCCAAAGCGGGGGATCTGGGATGAGCAGTTCTTC. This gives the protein CASSPKRGIWDEQFF.